The T cell receptor beta chain described here comes from a study of T-cell reconstitution after alpha-beta-depleted transplantation in children. This clonotype was found many times. V gave up 0 bases and J gave up 11 bases, with 11 bases separating them. Germline values: CDR1 SEHNR, CDR2 FQNEAQ (reference sequence). The CDR3 length is 13 residues. Researchers prepared the TCRbeta library using unique molecular identifiers, the study reports. TCRdb reanalysed the PCR reads using MiXCR and keeps one entry per CDR3 protein. Of about 340,000 distinct CDR3 sequences listed, 10% are singletons. This sequence was found in a human donor who donated a stem cell graft to a child with acute lymphoblastic leukemia. This sequence joins TRBV7-9 and TRBJ1-5, with D possibly TRBD1 on 5 matching bases. Source: PBMCs from the stem cell graft donor, taken from the stem cell graft. The CDR3 coding sequence is TGTGCCAGCAGCTTAGCCGGGGGGGTGGCCCAGCATTTT. It specifies CASSLAGGVAQHF.